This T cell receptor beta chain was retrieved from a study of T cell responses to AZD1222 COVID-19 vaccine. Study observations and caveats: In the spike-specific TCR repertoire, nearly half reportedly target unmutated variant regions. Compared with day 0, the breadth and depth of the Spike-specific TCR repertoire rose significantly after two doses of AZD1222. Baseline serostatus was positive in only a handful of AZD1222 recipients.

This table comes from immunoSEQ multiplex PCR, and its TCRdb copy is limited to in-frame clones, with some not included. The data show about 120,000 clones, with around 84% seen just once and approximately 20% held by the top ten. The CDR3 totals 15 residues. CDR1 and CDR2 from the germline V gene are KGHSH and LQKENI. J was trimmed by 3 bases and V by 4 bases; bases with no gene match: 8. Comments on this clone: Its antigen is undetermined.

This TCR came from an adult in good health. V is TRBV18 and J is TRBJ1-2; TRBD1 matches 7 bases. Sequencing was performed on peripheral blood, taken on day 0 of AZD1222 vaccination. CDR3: CASSLAGGFDYGYTF. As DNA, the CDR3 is TGTGCCAGCTCACTTGCAGGGGGGTTCGACTATGGCTACACCTTC.